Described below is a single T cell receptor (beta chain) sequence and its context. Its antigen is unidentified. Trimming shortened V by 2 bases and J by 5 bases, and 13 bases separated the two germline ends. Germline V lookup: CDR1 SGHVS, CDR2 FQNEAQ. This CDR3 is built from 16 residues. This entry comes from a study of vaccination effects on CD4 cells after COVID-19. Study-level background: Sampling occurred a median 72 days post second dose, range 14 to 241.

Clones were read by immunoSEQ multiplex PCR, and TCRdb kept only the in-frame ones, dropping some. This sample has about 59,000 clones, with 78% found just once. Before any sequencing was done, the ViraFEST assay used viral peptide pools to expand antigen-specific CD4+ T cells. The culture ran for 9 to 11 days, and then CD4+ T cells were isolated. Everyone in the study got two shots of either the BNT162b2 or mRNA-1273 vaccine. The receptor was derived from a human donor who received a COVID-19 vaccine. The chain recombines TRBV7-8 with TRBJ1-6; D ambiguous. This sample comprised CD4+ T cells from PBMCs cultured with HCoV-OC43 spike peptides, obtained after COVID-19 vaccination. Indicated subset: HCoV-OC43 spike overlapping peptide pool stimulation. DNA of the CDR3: TGTGCCAGCAGCTTAACTTCAGGAGCAAATAATTCACCCCTCCACTTT. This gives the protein CASSLTSGANNSPLHF.